This TCR beta chain was recovered during a study of vaccination and CD4 T cells after COVID-19 (dated 2022 in TCRdb). Background on the whole study: Every convalescent patient had a positive nasal swab PCR test for SARS-CoV-2, with mild disease in nine or ten patients and severe disease in one. Participants got two doses of the Pfizer-BioNTech BNT162b2 vaccine (n=8) or two doses of the Moderna mRNA-1273 vaccine (n=2). Control cultures used a CEFX viral epitope pool as positive control, an HIV-1 Nef peptide pool as negative control, or no peptide. Post-vaccine blood samples were collected a median of approximately 77 days after the second vaccine dose, ranging from roughly 12 to 250 days. In approximately ten COVID-19 convalescent patients and a handful of infection-naive healthy vaccine recipients, the spike-specific CD4+ TCR repertoire before mRNA vaccination was compared with the repertoire after mRNA vaccination. Post-COVID blood samples from convalescent patients were collected a median of approximately 100 days after diagnosis, with a range of 35 to 161 days. Six males and four females were included in the convalescent cohort, with two Hispanic individuals, seven Caucasians, two Asians and one multiracial person represented. Culture stimuli were overlapping spike peptide pools from SARS-CoV-2 and from the common cold coronaviruses HCoV-NL63, HCoV-OC43 and HCoV-229E.

Libraries came from PCR. DNA from cultured CD4+ T cells underwent TCR sequencing with the Oncomine TCR Beta short-read assay at the Johns Hopkins FTIC core. The QIAamp micro DNA kit was used to extract genomic DNA from the cultured CD4+ T cells. Oncomine TCR Beta libraries made from cultured CD4+ T cells were pooled using unique dual indexes and sequenced on an Illumina iSeq 100. On the authors' methods: Non-productive sequences were removed, and CDR3s that did not start with C, did not end with F or W, or were shorter than 7 amino acids were discarded. Antigen-specific clonotypes were identified using the MANAFEST web application through comparison of peptide-stimulated wells with reference and other culture wells. For a clone to be called positive, the clone needed an FDR below 0.05, an odds ratio above 5, and a productive frequency above 0.1% in at least two of three replicate wells. A clonotype was classed as cross-reactive if the clonotype showed significant expansion both in SARS-CoV-2 spike wells and in at least one common cold coronavirus spike condition. Similarity between CDR3 sequences was evaluated in R version 3.6.1 using Levenshtein distances (stringdist) and unrooted phylogenetic trees (ape). TCRdb trimmed public reads at Q25 via fastp, called clones via MiXCR and kept in-frame beta chains. Identical CDR3 proteins give one entry, which carries the most common genes and DNA. TCRdb's processing, not the authors' own work, is the source of the V and J calls. The sample table shows some 15,000 distinct CDR3 sequences, and less than 55% are seen once. 6.5% to 8% of the sample is taken by the ten largest.

The investigation overall reported the following: Among convalescent patients, a median around 89% of the SARS-CoV-2-reactive clones seen after vaccination appeared only after vaccination, which suggests priming specific to the vaccine. Of the vaccine-specific clones in convalescent patients, 304 of 307, or nearly all, reacted only to SARS-CoV-2 spike and did not cross-react with common cold coronaviruses. Although the median number of SARS-CoV-2-reactive clonotypes went up from around 20 after infection to about 38 after vaccination, the increase was not significant. Relatively few convalescent patients were included in the study, and early timepoints after natural infection were not analyzed.

The germline V end is reduced by 6 bases and the J end by 0 bases; junction bases left unmatched: 7. CDR1 DFQATT and CDR2 SNEGSKA are derived from the germline V gene (reference sequence). Inclusive of the bounding cysteine and phenylalanine, the CDR3 is 14 residues long. Left in the record is the CDR3 DNA by itself, 42 bases read in frame from the first base. Taken with the paper, the label for treatment or condition translates to: approximately 9-day PBMC culture with coronavirus spike peptide pools or control peptides (ViraFEST assay). The ViraFEST assay, used in the study, expanded antigen-specific T cells with peptide pools and then identified the expanded clonotypes through TCR sequencing. The convalescent patients' positive SARS-CoV-2 PCR tests fell between March and December 2020, which was before the Alpha, Beta and Delta variants emerged in the United States. PBMCs were cultured at under 2.5 million per well in IMDM supplemented with approximately 4.7% human AB serum and about 10 IU/ml IL-2, with around 10 ug/ml peptide pools added. Half of the culture medium was replaced with fresh IL-2-containing medium on days 3 and 7. Once the cells had been in culture for around nine days, the EasySep CD4+ T cell isolation kit was used to isolate CD4+ T cells by negative selection. Ficoll-Paque Plus gradient centrifugation was used to isolate PBMCs from whole blood, and the isolated PBMCs were then either used fresh or cryopreserved at -140C. Triplicate wells were generally used for each culture condition.

In regard to this clonotype: The antigen this receptor binds is unknown. Nothing much larger sits one base from this clone, and base qualities are not available.

The source of this sequence is a human donor who had recovered from COVID-19. Sequences were obtained from CD4+ T cells from blood, cultured in vitro. The V and J genes are TRBV20-1 and TRBJ1-1; 7 central bases correspond to TRBD1. The CDR3 here reads CSALRGQLNTEAFF. The nucleotide sequence reads TGCAGTGCCCTAAGGGGACAGCTGAACACTGAAGCTTTCTTT.